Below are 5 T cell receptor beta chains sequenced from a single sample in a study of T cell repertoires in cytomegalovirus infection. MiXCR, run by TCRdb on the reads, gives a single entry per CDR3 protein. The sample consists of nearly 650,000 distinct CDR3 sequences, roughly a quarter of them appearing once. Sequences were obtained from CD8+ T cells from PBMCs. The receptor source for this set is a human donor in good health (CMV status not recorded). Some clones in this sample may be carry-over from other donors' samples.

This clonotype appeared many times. The CDR3 spells CASSRTGLGNEQFF. CDR3 in DNA: TGTGCCAGCAGCCGGACAGGCCTGGGCAATGAGCAGTTCTTC. The chain combines TRBV25-1 with TRBJ2-1; TRBD1 matches at 7 bases. Germline CDR1 MGHDK, CDR2 SYGVNS. J was trimmed by 6 bases and V by 6 bases; bases with no gene match: 8. The CDR3 is made up of 14 amino acids.

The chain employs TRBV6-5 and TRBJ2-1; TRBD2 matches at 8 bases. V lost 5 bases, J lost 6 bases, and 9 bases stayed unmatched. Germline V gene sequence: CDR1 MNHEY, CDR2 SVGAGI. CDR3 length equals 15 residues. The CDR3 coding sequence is TGTGCCAGCAGTACCGGGGGGGGGCCGCTCAATGAGCAGTTCTTC. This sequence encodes CASSTGGGPLNEQFF.

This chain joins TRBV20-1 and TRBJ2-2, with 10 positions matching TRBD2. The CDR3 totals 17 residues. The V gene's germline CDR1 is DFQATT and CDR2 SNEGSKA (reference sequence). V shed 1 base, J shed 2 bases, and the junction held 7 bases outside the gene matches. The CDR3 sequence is CSARGLLAGTNTGELFF. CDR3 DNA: TGCAGTGCTAGAGGCTTACTAGCGGGAACAAACACCGGGGAGCTGTTTTTT.

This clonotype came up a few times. The DNA for the CDR3 is TGCAGCGTCCCCCACGGGCTGGGTCGCGAAAAACTGTTTTTT. It specifies CSVPHGLGREKLFF. The chain carries TRBV29-1 and TRBJ1-4; D uncertain. Germline V lookup: CDR1 SQVTM, CDR2 ANQGSEA. V lost 6 bases and J lost 8, with 19 bases in between. The CDR3 runs 14 residues.

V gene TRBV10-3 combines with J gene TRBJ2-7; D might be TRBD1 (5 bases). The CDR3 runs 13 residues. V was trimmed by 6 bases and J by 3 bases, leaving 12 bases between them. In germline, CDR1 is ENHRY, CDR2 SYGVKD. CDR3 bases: TGTGCCATCAGGGAACCCGACAGCTACGAGCAGTACTTC. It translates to CAIREPDSYEQYF.